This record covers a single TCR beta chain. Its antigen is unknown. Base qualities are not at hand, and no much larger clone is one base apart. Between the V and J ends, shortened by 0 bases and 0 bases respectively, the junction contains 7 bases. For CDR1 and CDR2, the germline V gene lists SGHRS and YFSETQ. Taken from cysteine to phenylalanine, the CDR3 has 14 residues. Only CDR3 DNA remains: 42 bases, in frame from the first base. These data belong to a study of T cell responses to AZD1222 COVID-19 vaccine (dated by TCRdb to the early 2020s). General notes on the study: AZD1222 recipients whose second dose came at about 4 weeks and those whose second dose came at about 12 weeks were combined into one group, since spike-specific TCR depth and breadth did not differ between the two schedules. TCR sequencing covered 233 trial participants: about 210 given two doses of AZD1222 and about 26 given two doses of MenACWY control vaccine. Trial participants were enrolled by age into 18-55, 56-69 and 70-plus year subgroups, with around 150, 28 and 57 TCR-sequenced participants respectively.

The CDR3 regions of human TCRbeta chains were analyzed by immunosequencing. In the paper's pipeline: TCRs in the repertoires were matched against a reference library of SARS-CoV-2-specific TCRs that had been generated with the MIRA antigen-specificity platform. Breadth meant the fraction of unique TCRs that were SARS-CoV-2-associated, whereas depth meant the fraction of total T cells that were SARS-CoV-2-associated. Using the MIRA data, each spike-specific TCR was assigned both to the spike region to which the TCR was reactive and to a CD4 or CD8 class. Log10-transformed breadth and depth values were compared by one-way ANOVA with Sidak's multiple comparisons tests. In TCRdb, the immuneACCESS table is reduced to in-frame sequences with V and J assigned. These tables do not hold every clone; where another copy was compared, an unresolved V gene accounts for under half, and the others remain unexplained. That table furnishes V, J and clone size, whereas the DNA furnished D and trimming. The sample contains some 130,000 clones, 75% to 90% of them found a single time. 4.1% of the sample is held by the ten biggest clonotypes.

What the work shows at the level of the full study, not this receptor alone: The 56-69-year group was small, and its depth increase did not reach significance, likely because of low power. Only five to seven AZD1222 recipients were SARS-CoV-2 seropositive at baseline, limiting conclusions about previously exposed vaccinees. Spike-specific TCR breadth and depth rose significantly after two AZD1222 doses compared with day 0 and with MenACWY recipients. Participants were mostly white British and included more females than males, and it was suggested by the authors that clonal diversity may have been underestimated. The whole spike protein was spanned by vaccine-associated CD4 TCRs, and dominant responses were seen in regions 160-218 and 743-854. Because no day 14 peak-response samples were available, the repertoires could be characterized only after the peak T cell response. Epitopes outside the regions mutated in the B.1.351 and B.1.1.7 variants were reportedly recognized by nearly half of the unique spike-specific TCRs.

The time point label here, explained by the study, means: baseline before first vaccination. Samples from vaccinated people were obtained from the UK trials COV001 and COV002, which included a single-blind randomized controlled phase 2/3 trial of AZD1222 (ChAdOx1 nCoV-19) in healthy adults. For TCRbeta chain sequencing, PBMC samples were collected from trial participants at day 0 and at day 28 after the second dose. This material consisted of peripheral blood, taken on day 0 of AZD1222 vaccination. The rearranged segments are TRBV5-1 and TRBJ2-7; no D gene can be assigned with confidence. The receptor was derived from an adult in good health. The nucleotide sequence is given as TGCGCCAGCAGCTTGGCCTTCGGCTCCTACGAGCAGTACTTC. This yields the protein CASSLAFGSYEQYF.